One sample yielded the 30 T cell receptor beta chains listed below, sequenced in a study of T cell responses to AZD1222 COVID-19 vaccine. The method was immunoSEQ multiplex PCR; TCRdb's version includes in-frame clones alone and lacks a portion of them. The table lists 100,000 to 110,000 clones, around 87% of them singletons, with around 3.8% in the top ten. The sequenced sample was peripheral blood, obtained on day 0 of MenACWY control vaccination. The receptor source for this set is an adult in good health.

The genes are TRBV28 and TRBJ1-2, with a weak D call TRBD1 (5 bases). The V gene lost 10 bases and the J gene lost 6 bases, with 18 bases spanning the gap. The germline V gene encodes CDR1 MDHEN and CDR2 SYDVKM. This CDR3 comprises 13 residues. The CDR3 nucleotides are TGTGCCACCAATCCGACAGATAGAGATGGCTACACCTTC. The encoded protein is CATNPTDRDGYTF.

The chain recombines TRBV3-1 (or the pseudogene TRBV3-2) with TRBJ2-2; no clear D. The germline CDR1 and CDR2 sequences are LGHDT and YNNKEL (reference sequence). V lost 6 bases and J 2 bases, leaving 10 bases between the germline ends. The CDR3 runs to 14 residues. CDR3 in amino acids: CASSPDGNTGELFF. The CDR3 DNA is TGTGCCAGCAGTCCCGACGGAAACACCGGGGAGCTGTTTTTT.

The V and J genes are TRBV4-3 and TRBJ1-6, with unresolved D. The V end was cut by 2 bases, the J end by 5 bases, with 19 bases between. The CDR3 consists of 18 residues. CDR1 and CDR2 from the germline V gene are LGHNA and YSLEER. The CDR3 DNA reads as TGCGCCAGCAGCCAAAGGGCCTCGTCGATGGAGGATAATTCACCCCTCCACTTT. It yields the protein CASSQRASSMEDNSPLHF.

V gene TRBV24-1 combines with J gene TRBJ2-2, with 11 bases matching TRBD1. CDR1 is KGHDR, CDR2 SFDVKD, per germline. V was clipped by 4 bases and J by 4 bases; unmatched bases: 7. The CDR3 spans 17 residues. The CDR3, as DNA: TGTGCCACCAGTGACCCAACGGGACAGGGGGTCACCGGGGAGCTGTTTTTT. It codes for CATSDPTGQGVTGELFF.

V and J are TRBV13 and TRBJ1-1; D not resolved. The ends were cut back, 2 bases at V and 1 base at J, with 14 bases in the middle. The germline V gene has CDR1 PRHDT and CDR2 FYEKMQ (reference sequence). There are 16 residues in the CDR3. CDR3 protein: CASSLNPPGANTEAFF. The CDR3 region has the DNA TGTGCCAGCAGCTTAAACCCCCCTGGAGCGAACACTGAAGCTTTCTTT.

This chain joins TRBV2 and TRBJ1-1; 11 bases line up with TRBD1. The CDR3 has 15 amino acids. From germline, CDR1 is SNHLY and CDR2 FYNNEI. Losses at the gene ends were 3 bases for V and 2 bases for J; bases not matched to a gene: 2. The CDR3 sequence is CASSEGQGGNTEAFF. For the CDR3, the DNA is TGTGCCAGCAGTGAGGGACAGGGGGGTAACACTGAAGCTTTCTTT.

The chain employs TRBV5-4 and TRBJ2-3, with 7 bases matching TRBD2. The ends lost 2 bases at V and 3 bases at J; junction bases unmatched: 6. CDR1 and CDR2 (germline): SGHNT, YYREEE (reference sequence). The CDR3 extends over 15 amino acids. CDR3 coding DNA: TGTGCCAGCAGCTTCGCCGCGGGACTAACAGATACGCAGTATTTT. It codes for CASSFAAGLTDTQYF.

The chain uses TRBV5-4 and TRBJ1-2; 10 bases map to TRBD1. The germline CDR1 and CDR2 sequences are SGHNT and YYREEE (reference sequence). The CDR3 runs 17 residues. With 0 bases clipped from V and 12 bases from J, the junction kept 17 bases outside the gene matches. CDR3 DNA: TGTGCCAGCAGCTTGGCGGGACAGGGGCGCGGCGGTATAGGTGACACCTTC. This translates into CASSLAGQGRGGIGDTF.

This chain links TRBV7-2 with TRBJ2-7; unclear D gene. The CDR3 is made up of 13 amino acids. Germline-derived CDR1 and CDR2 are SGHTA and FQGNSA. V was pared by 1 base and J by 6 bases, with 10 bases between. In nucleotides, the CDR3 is TGTGCCAGCAGCTTAGTCAGCATCTCCGAGCAGTACTTC. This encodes CASSLVSISEQYF.

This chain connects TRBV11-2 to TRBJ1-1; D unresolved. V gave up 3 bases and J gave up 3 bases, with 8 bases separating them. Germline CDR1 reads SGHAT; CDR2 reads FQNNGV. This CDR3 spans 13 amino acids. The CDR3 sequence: CASSFDRDTEAFF. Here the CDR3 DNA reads TGTGCCAGCAGCTTTGATAGGGACACTGAAGCTTTCTTT.

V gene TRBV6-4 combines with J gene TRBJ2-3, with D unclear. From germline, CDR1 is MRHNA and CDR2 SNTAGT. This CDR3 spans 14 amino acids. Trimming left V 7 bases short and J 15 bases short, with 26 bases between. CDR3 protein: CASTFRGGYPQQYF. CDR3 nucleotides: TGTGCCAGCACTTTCCGAGGTGGGTACCCTCAACAATATTTT.

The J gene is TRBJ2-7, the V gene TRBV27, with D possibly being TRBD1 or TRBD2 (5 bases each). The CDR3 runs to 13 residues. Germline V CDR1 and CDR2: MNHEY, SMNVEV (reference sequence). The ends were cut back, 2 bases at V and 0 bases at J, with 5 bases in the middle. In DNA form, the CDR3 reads TGTGCCAGCAGTTTAGGGGGCTCCTACGAGCAGTACTTC. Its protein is CASSLGGSYEQYF.

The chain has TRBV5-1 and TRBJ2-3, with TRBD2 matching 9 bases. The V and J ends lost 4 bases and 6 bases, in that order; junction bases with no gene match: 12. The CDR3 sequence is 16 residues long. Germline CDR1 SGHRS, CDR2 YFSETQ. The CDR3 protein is CASSVGSSGAGDTQYF. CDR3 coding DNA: TGCGCCAGCAGCGTGGGCTCTAGCGGGGCGGGGGATACGCAGTATTTT.

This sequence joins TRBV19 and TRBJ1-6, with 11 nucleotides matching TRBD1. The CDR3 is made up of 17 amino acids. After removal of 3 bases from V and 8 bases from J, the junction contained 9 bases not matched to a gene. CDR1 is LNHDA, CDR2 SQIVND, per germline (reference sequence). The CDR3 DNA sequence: TGTGCCAGTAGTATTCTAACTGGGACAGGGGGGGATTCACCCCTCCACTTT. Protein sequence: CASSILTGTGGDSPLHF.

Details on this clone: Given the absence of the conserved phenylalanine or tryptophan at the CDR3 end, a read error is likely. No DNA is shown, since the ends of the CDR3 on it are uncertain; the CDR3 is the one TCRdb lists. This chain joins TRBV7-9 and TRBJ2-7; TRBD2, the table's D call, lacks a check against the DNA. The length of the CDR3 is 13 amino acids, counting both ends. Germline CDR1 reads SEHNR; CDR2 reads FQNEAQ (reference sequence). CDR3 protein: CASSPLLAGGPII.

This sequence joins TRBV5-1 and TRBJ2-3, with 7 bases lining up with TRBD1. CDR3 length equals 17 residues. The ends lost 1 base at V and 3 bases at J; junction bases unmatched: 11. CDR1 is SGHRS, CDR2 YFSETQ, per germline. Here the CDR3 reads CASSLRVGRGKTDTQYF. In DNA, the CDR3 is TGCGCCAGCAGCTTGAGAGTGGGCAGGGGGAAGACAGATACGCAGTATTTT.

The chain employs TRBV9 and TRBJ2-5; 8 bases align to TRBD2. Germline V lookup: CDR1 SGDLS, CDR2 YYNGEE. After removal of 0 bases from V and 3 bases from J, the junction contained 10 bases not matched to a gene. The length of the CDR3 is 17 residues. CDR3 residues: CASSVAPPGGGKETQYF. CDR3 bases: TGTGCCAGCAGCGTAGCCCCTCCCGGCGGGGGGAAAGAGACCCAGTACTTC.

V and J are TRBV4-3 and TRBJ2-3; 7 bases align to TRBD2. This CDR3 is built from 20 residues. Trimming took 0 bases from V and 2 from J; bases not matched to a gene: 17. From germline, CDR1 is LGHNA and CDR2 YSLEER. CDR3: CASSQDLRGGGDPYTDTQYF. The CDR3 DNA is TGCGCCAGCAGCCAAGATTTAAGGGGCGGGGGAGACCCCTACACAGATACGCAGTATTTT.

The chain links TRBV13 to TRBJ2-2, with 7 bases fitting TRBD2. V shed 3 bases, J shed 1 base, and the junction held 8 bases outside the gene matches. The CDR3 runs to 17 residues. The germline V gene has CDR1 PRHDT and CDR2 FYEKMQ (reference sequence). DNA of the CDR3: TGTGCCAGCAGCTTCCAAGCACGGGAGGAGAACACCGGGGAGCTGTTTTTT. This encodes CASSFQAREENTGELFF.

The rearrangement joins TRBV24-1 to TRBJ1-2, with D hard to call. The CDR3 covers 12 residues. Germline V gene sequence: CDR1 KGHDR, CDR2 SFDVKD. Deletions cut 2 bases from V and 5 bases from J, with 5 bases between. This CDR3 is CATSDYTYGYTF. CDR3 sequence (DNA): TGTGCCACCAGTGATTATACATATGGCTACACCTTC.

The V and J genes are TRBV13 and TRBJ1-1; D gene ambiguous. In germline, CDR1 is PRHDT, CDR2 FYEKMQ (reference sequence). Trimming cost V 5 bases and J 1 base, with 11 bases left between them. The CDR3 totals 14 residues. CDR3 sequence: CASSPTQENTEAFF. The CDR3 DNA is TGTGCCAGCAGCCCGACTCAAGAGAACACTGAAGCTTTCTTT.

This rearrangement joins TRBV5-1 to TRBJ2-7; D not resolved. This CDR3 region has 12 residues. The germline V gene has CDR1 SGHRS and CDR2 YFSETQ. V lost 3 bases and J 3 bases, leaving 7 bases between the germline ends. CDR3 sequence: CASSSEYYEQYF. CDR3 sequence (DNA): TGCGCCAGCAGCTCGGAATACTACGAGCAGTACTTC.

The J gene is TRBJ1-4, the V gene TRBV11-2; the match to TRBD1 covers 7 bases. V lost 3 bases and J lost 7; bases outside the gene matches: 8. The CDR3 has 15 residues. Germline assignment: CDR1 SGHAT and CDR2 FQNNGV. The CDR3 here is CASSFGAGGGEKLFF. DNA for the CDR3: TGTGCCAGCAGCTTCGGGGCAGGGGGAGGTGAAAAACTGTTTTTT.

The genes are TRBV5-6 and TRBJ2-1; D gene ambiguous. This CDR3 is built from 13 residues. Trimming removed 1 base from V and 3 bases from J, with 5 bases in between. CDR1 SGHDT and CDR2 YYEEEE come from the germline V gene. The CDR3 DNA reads TGTGCCAGCAGCTTGTGGGGCTACAATGAGCAGTTCTTC. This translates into CASSLWGYNEQFF. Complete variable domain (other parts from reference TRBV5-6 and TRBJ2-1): DAGVTQSPTHLIKTRGQQVTLRCSPKSGHDTVSWYQQALGQGPQFIFQYYEEEERQRGNFPDRFSGHQFPNYSSELNVNALLLGDSALYLCASSLWGYNEQFFGPGTRLTVL.

CDR3 in DNA: TGTGCCAGCAGACAGACAGGGGTCGATGAGCAGTTCTTC. Protein: CASRQTGVDEQFF. V usage is TRBV28 and J usage is TRBJ2-1; 8 bases fit TRBD1. This CDR3 has 13 amino acids. Trimming removed 6 bases from V and 8 bases from J; junction bases left unmatched: 6. Germline lookup yields CDR1 MDHEN and CDR2 SYDVKM.

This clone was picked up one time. The CDR3 sequence is CASSPYRGQGYEQYF. The CDR3 DNA reads as TGTGCCAGCAGCCCCTACAGGGGGCAAGGCTACGAGCAGTACTTC. The chain employs TRBV7-2 and TRBJ2-7; TRBD1 matches 9 bases. This CDR3 has 15 amino acids. Germline CDR1 reads SGHTA; CDR2 reads FQGNSA. V lost 5 bases, J lost 3 bases, and 8 bases stayed unmatched.

In nucleotides, the CDR3 is TGTGCCAGCACCAATCCTCCCTCTGGAAACACCATATATTTT. Its translation: CASTNPPSGNTIYF. The chain has TRBV2 and TRBJ1-3; D unclear. The CDR3 runs to 14 residues. Trimming took off 7 bases at V and 0 bases at J, with 10 bases between the two ends. Germline loops: CDR1 SNHLY, CDR2 FYNNEI.

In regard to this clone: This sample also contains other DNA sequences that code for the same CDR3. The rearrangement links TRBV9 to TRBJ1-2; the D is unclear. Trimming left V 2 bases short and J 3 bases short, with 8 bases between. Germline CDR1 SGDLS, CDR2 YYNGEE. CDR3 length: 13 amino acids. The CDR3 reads CASSVAADYGYTF. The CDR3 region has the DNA TGTGCCAGCAGCGTGGCGGCAGACTATGGCTACACCTTC. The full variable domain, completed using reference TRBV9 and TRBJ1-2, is DSGVTQTPKHLITATGQRVTLRCSPRSGDLSVYWYQQSLDQGLQFLIQYYNGEERAKGNILERFSAQQFPDLHSELNLSSLELGDSALYFCASSVAADYGYTFGSGTRLTVV.

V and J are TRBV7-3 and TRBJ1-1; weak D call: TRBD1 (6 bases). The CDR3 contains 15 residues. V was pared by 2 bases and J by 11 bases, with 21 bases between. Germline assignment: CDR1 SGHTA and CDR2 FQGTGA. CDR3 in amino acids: CASSLQVGTQGAAFF. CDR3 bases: TGTGCCAGCAGCTTACAGGTGGGGACACAGGGAGCTGCTTTCTTT.

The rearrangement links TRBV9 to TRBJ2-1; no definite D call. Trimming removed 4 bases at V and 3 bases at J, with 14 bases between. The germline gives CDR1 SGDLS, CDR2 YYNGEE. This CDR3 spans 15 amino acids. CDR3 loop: CASSPAAFLYNEQFF. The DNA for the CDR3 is TGTGCCAGCAGCCCCGCAGCGTTCCTCTACAATGAGCAGTTCTTC.